The rows below give T cell receptor beta chains drawn from one sample of a study of blood T cell repertoires in COVID-19. Clones were sequenced by immunoSEQ multiplex PCR, and TCRdb holds only the in-frame ones, with some missing. The repertoire holds 80,000 or so clones, with 90% as singletons. Sequencing was performed on peripheral blood. The source of these receptors is a woman in her forties or fifties in a cohort sampled during active COVID-19. Each CDR3 is given with its conserved first and last residue. D genes are given only for firm matches. Clone size, where shown, is once, few, many, or a class for clones that have expanded.

D	V	J	size	DNA	CDR3
TRBD1	TRBV27	TRBJ2-3	NA	TGTGCCACCTTCAGGGGACAGGGATACACAGATACGCAGTATTTT	CATFRGQGYTDTQYF
TRBD2	TRBV7-3	TRBJ2-3	NA	TGTGCCAGCAGCTCCGGACTAGAAACAGATACGCAGTATTTT	CASSSGLETDTQYF
NA	TRBV5-5	TRBJ2-3	NA	TGTGCCAGCAGCTTCCGCATAGGGGCAAGCACAGATACGCAGTATTTT	CASSFRIGASTDTQYF
TRBD2	TRBV29-1	TRBJ2-1	NA	TGCAGCGTGGGGGAACTGGGACTAGCGGATGAGCAGTTCTTC	CSVGELGLADEQFF
TRBD2	TRBV3-1/TRBV3-2	TRBJ2-1	NA	TGTGCCAGCAGCCAGGGACTAGCGGTTGAGCAGTTCTTC	CASSQGLAVEQFF
NA	TRBV28	TRBJ2-7	NA	TGTGCCAGCAGTTTATGGGGGCAGGGACACCCCTACGAGCAGTACTTC	CASSLWGQGHPYEQYF
NA	TRBV28	TRBJ2-7	once	TGTGCCAGCAGTAGTCAGGGGTCGCCCCACGAGCAGTACTTC	CASSSQGSPHEQYF
TRBD1	TRBV28	TRBJ2-7	few	TGTGCCAGCAGTTTGGTAGGGGGCGCGCAGGCCAGGGAGCAGTACTTC	CASSLVGGAQAREQYF
TRBD1	TRBV6-5	TRBJ2-7	NA	TGTGCCAGCATGGTCGGGACAGCGACCTCCTACGAGCAGTACTTC	CASMVGTATSYEQYF
TRBD2	TRBV27	TRBJ2-7	NA	TGTGCCAGCAGCCTTGGACTAGCGGGAGGGATACCAACCTACGAGCAGTACTTC	CASSLGLAGGIPTYEQYF
NA	TRBV7-9	TRBJ2-7	NA	TGTGCCAGCAGCTTGACAGCCTTCGACGAGCAGTACTTC	CASSLTAFDEQYF
TRBD1	TRBV9	TRBJ2-5	NA	TGTGCCAGCAGCGTAGAGGGACAGAAACAAGAGACCCAGTACTTC	CASSVEGQKQETQYF
TRBD1	TRBV10-2	TRBJ2-1	NA	TGCGCCAGCAGTGAAGGGGACAGGGGGCACTGGTGGCAGTTCTTC	CASSEGDRGHWWQFF
TRBD1	TRBV11-2	TRBJ2-5	NA	TGTGCCAGCAGCTTAGGACAGGGCCAAGAGACCCAGTACTTC	CASSLGQGQETQYF
NA	TRBV13	TRBJ2-7	NA	TGTGCCAGCAGCACAGAAGCAGACAGATACGAGCAGTACTTC	CASSTEADRYEQYF
NA	TRBV3-1/TRBV3-2	TRBJ2-1	NA	TGTGCCAGCAGCCCGAGACAGACGTACAATGAGCAGTTCTTC	CASSPRQTYNEQFF
TRBD1	TRBV5-8	TRBJ1-1	NA	TGTGCCAGCAGCTTCTACAGGGGGACTTACCCCACTGAAGCTTTCTTT	CASSFYRGTYPTEAFF
NA	TRBV14	TRBJ2-4	NA	TGTGCCAGCAGCGAAGGACCCAAACAGGGCCTAGCCAAAAACATTCAGTACTTC	CASSEGPKQGLAKNIQYF
NA	TRBV2	TRBJ1-1	NA	TGTGCCAGCAGTGAATATGTCAGCGGCGCTTTCTTT	CASSEYVSGAFF
TRBD2	TRBV28	TRBJ2-2	NA	TGTGCCAGCATCGTAGCGGGAGGAGCTTCCACCGGGGAGCTGTTTTTT	CASIVAGGASTGELFF
NA	TRBV9	TRBJ2-3	NA	TGTGCCAGCAGCGTAGTTGAGGGGGGCACAGATACGCAGTATTTT	CASSVVEGGTDTQYF
NA	TRBV28	TRBJ2-3	NA	TGTGCCAGCAGTTTATCTAGAGAGGGGGAGAGCACAGATACGCAGTATTTT	CASSLSREGESTDTQYF
TRBD2	TRBV2	TRBJ2-5	NA	TGTGCCAGCAGCCCAAACGTCTGGACAGCGAGGAATGGGGAGACGTTCGGGGGGGTGGCCCAGTACTTC	CASSPNVWTARNGETFGGVAQYF
NA	TRBV20-1	TRBJ1-2	NA	TGCAGTGCTAGTTACAGGCGCGAGGGCTACACCTTC	CSASYRREGYTF
NA	TRBV6-6	TRBJ2-7	NA	TGTGCCAGCAGCGGATCGGGGCGGGGCTACGAGCAGTACTTC	CASSGSGRGYEQYF
TRBD1	TRBV27	TRBJ1-2	NA	TGTGCCAGCAGCATAGCCAACAGGGGTTTCGATGGCTACACCTTC	CASSIANRGFDGYTF
NA	TRBV3-1/TRBV3-2	TRBJ1-6	NA	TGTGCCAGCAGGCCGACAGGAATTAATTCACCCCTCCACTTT	CASRPTGINSPLHF
TRBD2	TRBV24-1	TRBJ2-2	NA	TGTGCCACCAGTGATCATACTAGCGGGAGGGCCGGGGAGCTGTTTTTT	CATSDHTSGRAGELFF
NA	TRBV5-4	TRBJ2-1	NA	TGTGCCAGCAGCTCACCAGGGGTCCGGGACAATGAGCAGTTCTTC	CASSSPGVRDNEQFF
NA	TRBV27	TRBJ1-1	NA	TGTGCCAGCAGCCCCGGGGGGGTCCGGGTGGGCACTGAAGCTTTCTTT	CASSPGGVRVGTEAFF
TRBD2	TRBV18	TRBJ2-3	NA	TGTGCCAGCTCACCACCCCCTAGCGGGGGCACAGATACGCAGTATTTT	CASSPPPSGGTDTQYF